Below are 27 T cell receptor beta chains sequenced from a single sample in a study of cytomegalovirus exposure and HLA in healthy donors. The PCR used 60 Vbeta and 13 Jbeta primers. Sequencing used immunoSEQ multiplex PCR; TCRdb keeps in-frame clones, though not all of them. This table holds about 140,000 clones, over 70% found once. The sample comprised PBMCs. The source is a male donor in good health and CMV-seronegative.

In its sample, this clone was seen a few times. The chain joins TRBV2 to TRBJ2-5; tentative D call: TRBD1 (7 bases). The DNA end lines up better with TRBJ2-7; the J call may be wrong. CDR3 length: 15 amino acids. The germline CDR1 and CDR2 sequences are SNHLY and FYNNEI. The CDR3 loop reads CASSLGTAGGYEQYF. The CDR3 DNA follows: TGTGCCAGCAGTCTAGGGACCGCAGGGGGGTACGAGCAGTACTTC.

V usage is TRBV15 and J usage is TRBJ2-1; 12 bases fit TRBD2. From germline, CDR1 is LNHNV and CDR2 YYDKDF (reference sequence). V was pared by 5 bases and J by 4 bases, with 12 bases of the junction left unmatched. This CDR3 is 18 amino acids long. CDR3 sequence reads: CATSHPASGGALYNEQFF. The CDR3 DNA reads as TGTGCCACCAGCCACCCGGCTAGCGGGGGGGCCTTGTACAATGAGCAGTTCTTC.

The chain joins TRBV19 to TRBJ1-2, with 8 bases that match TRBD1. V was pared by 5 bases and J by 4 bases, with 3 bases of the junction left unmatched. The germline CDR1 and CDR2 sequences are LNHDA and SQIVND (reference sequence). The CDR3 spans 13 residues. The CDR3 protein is CASSVGQGYGYTF. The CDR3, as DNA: TGTGCCAGTAGTGTCGGACAGGGCTATGGCTACACCTTC. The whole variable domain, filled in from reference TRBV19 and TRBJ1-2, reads DGGITQSPKYLFRKEGQNVTLSCEQNLNHDAMYWYRQDPGQGLRLIYYSQIVNDFQKGDIAEGYSVSREKKESFPLTVTSAQKNPTAFYLCASSVGQGYGYTFGSGTRLTVV.

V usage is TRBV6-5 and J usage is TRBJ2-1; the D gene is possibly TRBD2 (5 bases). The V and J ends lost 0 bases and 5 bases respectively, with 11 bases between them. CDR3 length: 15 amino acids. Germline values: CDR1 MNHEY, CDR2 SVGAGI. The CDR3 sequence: CASSYSERNNNEQFF. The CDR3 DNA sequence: TGTGCCAGCAGTTACTCGGAGCGGAACAACAATGAGCAGTTCTTC.

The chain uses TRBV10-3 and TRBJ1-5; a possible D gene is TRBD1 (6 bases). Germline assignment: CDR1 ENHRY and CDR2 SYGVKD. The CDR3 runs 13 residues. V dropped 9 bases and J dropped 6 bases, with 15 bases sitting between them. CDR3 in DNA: TGTGCCATTAAACGACAGGACGGTCAGCCCCAGCATTTT. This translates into CAIKRQDGQPQHF.

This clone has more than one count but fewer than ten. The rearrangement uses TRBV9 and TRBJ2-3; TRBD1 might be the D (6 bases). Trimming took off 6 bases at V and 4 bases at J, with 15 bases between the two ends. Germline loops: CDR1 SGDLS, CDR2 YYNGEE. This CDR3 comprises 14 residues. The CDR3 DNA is TGTGCCAGCACCACAGGGTTTTTAGCAGATACGCAGTATTTT. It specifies CASTTGFLADTQYF.

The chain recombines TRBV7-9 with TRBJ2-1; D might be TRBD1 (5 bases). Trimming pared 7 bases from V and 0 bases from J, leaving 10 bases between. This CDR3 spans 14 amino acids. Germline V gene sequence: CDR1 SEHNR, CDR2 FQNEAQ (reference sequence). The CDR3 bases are TGTGCCAGCACCCCTGGGGCCTCCTACAATGAGCAGTTCTTC. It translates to CASTPGASYNEQFF.

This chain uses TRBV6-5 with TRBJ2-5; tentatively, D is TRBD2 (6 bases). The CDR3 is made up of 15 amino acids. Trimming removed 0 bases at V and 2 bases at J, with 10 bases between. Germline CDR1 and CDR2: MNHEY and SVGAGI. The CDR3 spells CASSYSYGTQETQYF. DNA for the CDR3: TGTGCCAGCAGTTACTCGTACGGGACTCAAGAGACCCAGTACTTC.

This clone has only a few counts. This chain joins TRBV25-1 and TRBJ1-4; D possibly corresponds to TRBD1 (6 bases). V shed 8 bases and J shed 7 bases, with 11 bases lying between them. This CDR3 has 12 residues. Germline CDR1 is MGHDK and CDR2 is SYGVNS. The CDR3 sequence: CASDRIIEKLFF. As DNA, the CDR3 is TGTGCCAGCGACAGGATTATTGAAAAACTGTTTTTT.

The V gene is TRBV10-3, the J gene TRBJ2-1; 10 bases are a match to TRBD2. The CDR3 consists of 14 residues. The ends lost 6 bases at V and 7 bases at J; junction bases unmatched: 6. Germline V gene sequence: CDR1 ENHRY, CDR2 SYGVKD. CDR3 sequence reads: CAIRPGTSVNEQFF. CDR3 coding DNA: TGTGCCATCAGGCCCGGGACTAGCGTAAATGAGCAGTTCTTC.

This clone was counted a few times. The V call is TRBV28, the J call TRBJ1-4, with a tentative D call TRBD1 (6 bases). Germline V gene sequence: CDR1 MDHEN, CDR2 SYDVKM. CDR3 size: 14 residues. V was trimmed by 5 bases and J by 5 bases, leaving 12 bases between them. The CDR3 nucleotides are TGTGCCAGCAGTCTACAGGGTGGGAATGAAAAACTGTTTTTT. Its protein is CASSLQGGNEKLFF.

CDR3 in amino acids: CASSLPRDSEKLFF. The CDR3 DNA reads as TGCGCCAGCAGTCTCCCCCGGGACAGTGAAAAACTGTTTTTT. The rearrangement links TRBV23-1 to TRBJ1-4; 7 bases map to TRBD1. TRBV23-1 is identified as an open reading frame with a role that is uncertain. CDR3 length: 14 residues. V dropped 4 bases and J dropped 7; count of bases not matched to a gene: 6.

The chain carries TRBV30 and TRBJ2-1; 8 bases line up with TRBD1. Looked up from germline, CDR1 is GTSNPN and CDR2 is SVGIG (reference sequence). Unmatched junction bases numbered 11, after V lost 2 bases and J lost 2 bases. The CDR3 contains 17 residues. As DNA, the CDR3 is TGTGCCTGGAGTCTCCGATCCCGGGACAGGCCCTACAATGAGCAGTTCTTC. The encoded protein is CAWSLRSRDRPYNEQFF.

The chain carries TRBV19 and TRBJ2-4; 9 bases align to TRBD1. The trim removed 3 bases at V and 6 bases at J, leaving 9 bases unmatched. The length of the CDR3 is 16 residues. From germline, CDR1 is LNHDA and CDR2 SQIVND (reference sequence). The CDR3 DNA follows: TGTGCCAGTAGTATTCCGGGACAGGGTATTGGAAACATTCAGTACTTC. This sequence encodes CASSIPGQGIGNIQYF.

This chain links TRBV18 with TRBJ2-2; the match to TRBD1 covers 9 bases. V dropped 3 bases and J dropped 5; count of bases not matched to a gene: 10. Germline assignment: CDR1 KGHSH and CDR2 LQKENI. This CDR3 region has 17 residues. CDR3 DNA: TGTGCCAGCTCACCTCAACCGGGACAGGGTGGTACCGGGGAGCTGTTTTTT. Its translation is CASSPQPGQGGTGELFF.

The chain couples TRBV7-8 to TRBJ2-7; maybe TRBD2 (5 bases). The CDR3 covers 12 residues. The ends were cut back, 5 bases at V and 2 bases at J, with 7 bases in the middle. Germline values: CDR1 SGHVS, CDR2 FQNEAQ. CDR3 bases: TGTGCCAGCAGCCTCGGGGCCTACGAGCAGTACTTC. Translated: CASSLGAYEQYF.

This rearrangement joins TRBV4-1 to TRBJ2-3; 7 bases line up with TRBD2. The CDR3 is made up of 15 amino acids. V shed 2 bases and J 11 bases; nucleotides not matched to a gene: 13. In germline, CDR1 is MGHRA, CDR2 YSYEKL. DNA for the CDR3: TGCGCCAGCAGCCAACGGGGTTACGGGGGGAGGGGGCAGTATTTT. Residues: CASSQRGYGGRGQYF.

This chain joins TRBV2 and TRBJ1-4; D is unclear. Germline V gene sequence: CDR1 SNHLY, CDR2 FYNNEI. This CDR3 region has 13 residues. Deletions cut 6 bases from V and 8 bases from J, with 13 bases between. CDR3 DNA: TGTGCCAGCAGACGGGGAGGCGGCGAAAAACTGTTTTTT. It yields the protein CASRRGGGEKLFF.

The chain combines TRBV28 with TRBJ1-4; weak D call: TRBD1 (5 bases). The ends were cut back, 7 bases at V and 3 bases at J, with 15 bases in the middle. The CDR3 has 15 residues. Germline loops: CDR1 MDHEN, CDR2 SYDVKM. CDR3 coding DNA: TGTGCCAGCAACACCAGGGCGGCCGCTAATGAAAAACTGTTTTTT. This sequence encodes CASNTRAAANEKLFF.

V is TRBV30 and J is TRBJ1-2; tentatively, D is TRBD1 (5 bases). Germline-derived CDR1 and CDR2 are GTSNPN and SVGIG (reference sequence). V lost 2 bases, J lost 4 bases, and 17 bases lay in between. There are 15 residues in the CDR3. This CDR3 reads CAWSTRRGFSYGYTF. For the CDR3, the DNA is TGTGCCTGGAGTACCCGGAGGGGATTTAGCTATGGCTACACCTTC.

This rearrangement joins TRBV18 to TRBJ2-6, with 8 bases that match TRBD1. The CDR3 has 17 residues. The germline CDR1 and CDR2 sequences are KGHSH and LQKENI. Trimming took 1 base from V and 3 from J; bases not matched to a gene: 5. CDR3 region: CASSPLGQGSGANVLTF. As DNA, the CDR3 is TGTGCCAGCTCACCACTTGGACAGGGTAGTGGGGCCAACGTCCTGACTTTC.

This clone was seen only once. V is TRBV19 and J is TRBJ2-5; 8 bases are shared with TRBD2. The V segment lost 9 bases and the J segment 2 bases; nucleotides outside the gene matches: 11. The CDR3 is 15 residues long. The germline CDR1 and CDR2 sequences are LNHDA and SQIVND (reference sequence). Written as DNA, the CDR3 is TGTGCCAGCGCCTGGCAGCGGGGGTCTCAAGAGACCCAGTACTTC. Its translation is CASAWQRGSQETQYF.

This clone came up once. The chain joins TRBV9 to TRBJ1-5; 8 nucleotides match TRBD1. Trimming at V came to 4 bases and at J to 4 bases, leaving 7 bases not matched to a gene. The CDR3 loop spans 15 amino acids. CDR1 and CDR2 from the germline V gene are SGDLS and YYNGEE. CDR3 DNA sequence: TGTGCCAGCAGCCACGGACAGGGTGGGAATCAGCCCCAGCATTTT. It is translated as CASSHGQGGNQPQHF.

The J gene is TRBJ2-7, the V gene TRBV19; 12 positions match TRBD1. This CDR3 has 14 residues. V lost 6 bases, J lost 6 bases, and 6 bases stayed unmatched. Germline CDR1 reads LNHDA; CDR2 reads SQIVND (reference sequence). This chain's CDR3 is CASSSGTGGREQYF. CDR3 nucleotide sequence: TGTGCCAGTAGCTCCGGGACAGGGGGCCGCGAGCAGTACTTC.

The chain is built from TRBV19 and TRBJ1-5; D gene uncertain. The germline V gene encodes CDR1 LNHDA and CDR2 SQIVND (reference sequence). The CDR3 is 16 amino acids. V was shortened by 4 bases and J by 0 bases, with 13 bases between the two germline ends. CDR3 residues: CASSTQVSVSNQPQHF. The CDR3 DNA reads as TGTGCCAGTAGTACTCAGGTCTCCGTTAGCAATCAGCCCCAGCATTTT.

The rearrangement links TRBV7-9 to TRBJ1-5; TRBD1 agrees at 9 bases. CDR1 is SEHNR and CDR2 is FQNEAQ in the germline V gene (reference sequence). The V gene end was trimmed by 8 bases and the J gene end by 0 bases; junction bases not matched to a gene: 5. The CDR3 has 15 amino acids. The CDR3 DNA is TGTGCCAGCGGGCAGACAGGGGGTAGCAATCAGCCCCAGCATTTT. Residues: CASGQTGGSNQPQHF.

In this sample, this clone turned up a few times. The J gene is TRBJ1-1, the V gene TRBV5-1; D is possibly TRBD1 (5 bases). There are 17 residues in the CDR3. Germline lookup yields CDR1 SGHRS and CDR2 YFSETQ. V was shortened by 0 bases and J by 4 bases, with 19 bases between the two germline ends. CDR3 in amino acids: CASSLGGLRGVGTEAFF. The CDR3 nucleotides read TGCGCCAGCAGCTTGGGGGGTTTACGGGGGGTTGGCACTGAAGCTTTCTTT.